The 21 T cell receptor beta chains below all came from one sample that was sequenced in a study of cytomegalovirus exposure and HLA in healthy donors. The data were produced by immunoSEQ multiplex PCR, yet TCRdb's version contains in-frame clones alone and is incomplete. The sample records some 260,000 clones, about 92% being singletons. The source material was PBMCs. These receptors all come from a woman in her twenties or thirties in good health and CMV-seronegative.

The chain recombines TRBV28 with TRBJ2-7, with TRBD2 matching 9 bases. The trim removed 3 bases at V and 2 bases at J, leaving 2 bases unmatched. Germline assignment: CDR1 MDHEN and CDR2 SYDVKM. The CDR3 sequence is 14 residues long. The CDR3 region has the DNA TGTGCCAGCAGTTTCCGACTAGCGGCCTACGAGCAGTACTTC. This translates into CASSFRLAAYEQYF.

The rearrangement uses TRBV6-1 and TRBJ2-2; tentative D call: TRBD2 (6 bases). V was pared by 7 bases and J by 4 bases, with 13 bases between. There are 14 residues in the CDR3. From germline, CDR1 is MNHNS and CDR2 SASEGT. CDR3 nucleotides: TGTGCCAGCATATGGAGGGCCGGCACCGGGGAGCTGTTTTTT. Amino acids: CASIWRAGTGELFF.

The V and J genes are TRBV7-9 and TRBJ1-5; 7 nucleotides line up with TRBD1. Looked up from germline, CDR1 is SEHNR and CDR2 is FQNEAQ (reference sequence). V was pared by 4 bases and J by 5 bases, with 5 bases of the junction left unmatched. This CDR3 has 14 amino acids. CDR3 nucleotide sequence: TGTGCCAGCAGCTCGACAGGGCTACATCAGCCCCAGCATTTT. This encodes CASSSTGLHQPQHF.

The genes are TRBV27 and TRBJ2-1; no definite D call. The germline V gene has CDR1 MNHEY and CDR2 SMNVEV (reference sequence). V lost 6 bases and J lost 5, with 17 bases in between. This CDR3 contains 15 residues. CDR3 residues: CASSPPGLSNNEQFF. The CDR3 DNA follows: TGTGCCAGCAGCCCCCCCGGGTTATCGAACAATGAGCAGTTCTTC.

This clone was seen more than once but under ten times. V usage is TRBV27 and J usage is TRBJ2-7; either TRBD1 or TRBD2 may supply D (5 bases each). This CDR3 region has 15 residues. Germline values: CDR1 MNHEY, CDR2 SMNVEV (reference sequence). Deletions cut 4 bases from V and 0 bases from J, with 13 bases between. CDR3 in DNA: TGTGCCAGCAGTTCGGGACGGCTGGCCTCCTACGAGCAGTACTTC. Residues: CASSSGRLASYEQYF.

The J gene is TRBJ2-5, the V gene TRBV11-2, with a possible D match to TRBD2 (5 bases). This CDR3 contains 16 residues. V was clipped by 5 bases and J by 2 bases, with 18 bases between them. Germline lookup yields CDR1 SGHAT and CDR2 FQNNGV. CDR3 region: CASSQYEGPLQETQYF. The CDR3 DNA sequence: TGTGCCAGCAGCCAGTACGAGGGCCCTCTTCAAGAGACCCAGTACTTC.

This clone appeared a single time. CDR3 in amino acids: CASSSGTGPYGYTF. DNA for the CDR3: TGTGCCAGCAGTTCCGGGACAGGGCCATATGGCTACACCTTC. The chain employs TRBV6-1 and TRBJ1-2; 9 bases are a match to TRBD1. Germline loops: CDR1 MNHNS, CDR2 SASEGT. The length of the CDR3 is 14 residues. The V gene end was trimmed by 5 bases and the J gene end by 5 bases; junction bases not matched to a gene: 6.

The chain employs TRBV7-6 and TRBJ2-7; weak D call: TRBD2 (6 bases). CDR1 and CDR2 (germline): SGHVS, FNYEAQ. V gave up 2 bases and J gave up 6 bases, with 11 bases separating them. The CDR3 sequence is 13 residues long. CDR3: CASSLYGSSEQYF. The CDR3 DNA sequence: TGTGCCAGCAGCTTATACGGGAGCTCCGAGCAGTACTTC.

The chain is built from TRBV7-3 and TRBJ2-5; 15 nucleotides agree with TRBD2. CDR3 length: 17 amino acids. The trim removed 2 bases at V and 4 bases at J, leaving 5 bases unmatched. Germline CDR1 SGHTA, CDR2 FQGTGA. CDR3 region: CASSLGTSGRWGETQYF. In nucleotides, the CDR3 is TGTGCCAGCAGCTTAGGGACTAGCGGGAGGTGGGGAGAGACCCAGTACTTC.

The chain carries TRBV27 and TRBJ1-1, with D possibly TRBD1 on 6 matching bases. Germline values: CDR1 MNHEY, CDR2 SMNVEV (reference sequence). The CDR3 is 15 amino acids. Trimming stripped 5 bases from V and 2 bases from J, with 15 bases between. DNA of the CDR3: TGTGCCAGCAGTCCGATCACAGGGATCAACACTGAAGCTTTCTTT. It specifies CASSPITGINTEAFF.

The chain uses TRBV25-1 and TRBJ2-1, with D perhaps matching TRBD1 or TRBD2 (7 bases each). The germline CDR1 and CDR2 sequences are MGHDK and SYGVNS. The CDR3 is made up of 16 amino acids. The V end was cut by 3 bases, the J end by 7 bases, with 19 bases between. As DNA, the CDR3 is TGTGCCAGCAGTGACCAACAGGGGACTACCCTAAATGAGCAGTTCTTC. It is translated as CASSDQQGTTLNEQFF.

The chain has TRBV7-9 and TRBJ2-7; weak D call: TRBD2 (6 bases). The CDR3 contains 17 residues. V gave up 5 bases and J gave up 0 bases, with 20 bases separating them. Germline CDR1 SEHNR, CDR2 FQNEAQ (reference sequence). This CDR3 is CASSDTSGWRGSYEQYF. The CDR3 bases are TGTGCCAGCAGCGACACCTCCGGATGGAGGGGCTCCTACGAGCAGTACTTC.

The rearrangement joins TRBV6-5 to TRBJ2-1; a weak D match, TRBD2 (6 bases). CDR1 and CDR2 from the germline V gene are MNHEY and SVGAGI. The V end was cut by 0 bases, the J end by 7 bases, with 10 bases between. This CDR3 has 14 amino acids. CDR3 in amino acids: CASSYSRENNEQFF. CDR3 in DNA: TGTGCCAGCAGTTACTCCCGGGAGAATAATGAGCAGTTCTTC.

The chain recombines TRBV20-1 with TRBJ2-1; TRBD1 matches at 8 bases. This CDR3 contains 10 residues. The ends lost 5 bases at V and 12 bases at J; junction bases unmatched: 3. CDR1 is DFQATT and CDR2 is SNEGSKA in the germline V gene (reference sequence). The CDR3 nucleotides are TGCAGTGCTGACAGGGGTGGGCAGTTCTTC. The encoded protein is CSADRGGQFF.

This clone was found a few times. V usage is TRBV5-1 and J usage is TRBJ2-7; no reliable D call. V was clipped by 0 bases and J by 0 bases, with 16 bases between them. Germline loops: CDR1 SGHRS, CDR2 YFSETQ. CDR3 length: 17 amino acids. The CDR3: CASSLAASALNSYEQYF. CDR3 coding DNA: TGCGCCAGCAGCTTGGCCGCAAGCGCTTTAAACTCCTACGAGCAGTACTTC. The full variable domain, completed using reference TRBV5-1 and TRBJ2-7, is KAGVTQTPRYLIKTRGQQVTLSCSPISGHRSVSWYQQTPGQGLQFLFEYFSETQRNKGNFPGRFSGRQFSNSRSEMNVSTLELGDSALYLCASSLAASALNSYEQYFGPGTRLTVT.

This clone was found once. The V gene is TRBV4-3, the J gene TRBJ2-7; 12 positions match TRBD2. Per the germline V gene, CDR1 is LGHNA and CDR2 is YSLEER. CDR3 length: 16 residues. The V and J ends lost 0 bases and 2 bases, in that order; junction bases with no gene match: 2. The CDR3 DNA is TGCGCCAGCAGCCAAGAGAGGACTAGCGGGACCTACGAGCAGTACTTC. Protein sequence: CASSQERTSGTYEQYF.

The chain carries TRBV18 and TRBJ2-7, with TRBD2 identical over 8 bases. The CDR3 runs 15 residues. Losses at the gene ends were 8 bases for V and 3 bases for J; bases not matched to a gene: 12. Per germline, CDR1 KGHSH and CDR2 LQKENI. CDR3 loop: CASLSRAGEVYEQYF. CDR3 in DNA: TGTGCCAGCCTATCCAGAGCGGGAGAGGTCTACGAGCAGTACTTC.

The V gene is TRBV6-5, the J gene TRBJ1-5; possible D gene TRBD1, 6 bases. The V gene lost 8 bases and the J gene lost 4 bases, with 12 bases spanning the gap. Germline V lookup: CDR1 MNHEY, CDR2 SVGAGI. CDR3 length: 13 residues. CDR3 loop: CASALGGNQPQHF. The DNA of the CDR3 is TGTGCCAGCGCCCTAGGGGGTAATCAGCCCCAGCATTTT.

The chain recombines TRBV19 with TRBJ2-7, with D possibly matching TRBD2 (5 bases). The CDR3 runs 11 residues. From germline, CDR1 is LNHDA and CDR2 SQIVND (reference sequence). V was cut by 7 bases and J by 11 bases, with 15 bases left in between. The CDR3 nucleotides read TGTGCCAGTACCGGACCGGAGGTTGAGTACTTC. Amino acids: CASTGPEVEYF.

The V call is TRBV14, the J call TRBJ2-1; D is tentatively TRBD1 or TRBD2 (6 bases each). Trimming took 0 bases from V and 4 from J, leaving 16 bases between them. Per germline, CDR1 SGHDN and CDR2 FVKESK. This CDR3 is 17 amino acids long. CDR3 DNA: TGTGCCAGCAGCCAAGATGGGGGGCTTTTGTTGTACAATGAGCAGTTCTTC. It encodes CASSQDGGLLLYNEQFF.

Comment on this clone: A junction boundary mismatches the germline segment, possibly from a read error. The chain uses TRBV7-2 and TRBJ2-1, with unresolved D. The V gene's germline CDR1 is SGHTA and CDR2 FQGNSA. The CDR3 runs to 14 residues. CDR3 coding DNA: TGTGCCAGCAGCTTAGCCCGGACGCCGAATGCGCAGTTCTTC. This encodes CASSLARTPNAQFF. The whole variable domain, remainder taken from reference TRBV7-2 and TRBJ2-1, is GAGVSQSPSNKVTEKGKDVELRCDPISGHTALYWYRQSLGQGLEFLIYFQGNSAPDKSGLPSDRFSAERTGGSVSTLTIQRTQQEDSAVYLCASSLARTPNAQFFGPGTRLTVL.